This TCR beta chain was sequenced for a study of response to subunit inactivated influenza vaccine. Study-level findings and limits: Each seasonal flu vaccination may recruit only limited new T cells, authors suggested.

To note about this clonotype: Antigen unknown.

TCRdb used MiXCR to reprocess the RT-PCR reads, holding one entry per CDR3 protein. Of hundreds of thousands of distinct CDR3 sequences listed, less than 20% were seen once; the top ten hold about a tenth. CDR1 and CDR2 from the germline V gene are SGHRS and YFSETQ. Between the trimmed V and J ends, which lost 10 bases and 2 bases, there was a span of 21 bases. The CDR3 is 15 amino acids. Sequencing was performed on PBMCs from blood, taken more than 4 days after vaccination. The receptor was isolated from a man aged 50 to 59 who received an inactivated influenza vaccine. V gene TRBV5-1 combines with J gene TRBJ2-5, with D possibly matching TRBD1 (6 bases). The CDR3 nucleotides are TGCGCCTCAAAAGGAAATACAGGGTCTCAAGAGACCCAGTACTTC. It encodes CASKGNTGSQETQYF.